This TCR beta chain was documented in a study of blood T cell repertoires in COVID-19. Study-level background: From the United States, Italy and Spain came samples of acute and convalescent COVID-19.

There are 13 residues in the CDR3. CDR1 SNHLY and CDR2 FYNNEI come from the germline V gene. Some clones are missing from TCRdb's copy, which holds only in-frame ones; the method was immunoSEQ multiplex PCR. The data show over 200,000 clones, approximately 88% seen once. As regards this clone: The junction departs from germline at one end; a sequencing error may be responsible.

The TCR was taken from a man younger than 30 with acute COVID-19. What was sequenced was PBMCs or T cells enriched from blood (not recorded which). The rearrangement joins TRBV2 to TRBJ2-4; 8 bases agree with TRBD1. The CDR3 region is CASSRRTGSGLSF. CDR3 in DNA: TGTGCCAGCAGTCGGAGGACAGGGTCAGGCCTTAGTTTC.